One T cell receptor beta chain is described in this entry. The antigen remains undetermined. The data originate from a study of cytomegalovirus exposure and HLA in healthy donors. Study-level information: An early release of data contained about 85 million unique TCRs, which came from HLA-typed donors.

Amplification used 60 Vbeta primers and 13 Jbeta primers. Measured with immunoSEQ multiplex PCR; TCRdb has only the in-frame clones, and not every one. The repertoire holds fewer than 200,000 clones, with approximately 80% as singletons. Study-wide results and caveats: Per published reports, the classifier diagnosed cytomegalovirus status with high specificity and sensitivity. Presence/absence analyses assumed roughly uniform sequencing depth across donors.

J was trimmed by 0 bases and V by 4 bases; bases with no gene match: 6. This CDR3 contains 16 residues. The germline gives CDR1 SGHVS, CDR2 FQNEAQ. The rearrangement uses TRBV7-8 and TRBJ1-1; 9 bases are shared with TRBD1. Input material: PBMCs. This receptor was identified in a woman aged 45-59 years in good health and CMV-seronegative. CDR3: CASSWTGEGMNTEAFF. CDR3 in DNA: TGTGCCAGCAGCTGGACAGGGGAAGGGATGAACACTGAAGCTTTCTTT.